This T cell receptor beta chain was identified during a study of response to subunit inactivated influenza vaccine. CDR1 is MNHEY and CDR2 is SVGAGI in the germline V gene. V dropped 5 bases and J dropped 0 bases, with 17 bases sitting between them. The CDR3 extends over 16 amino acids. From the RT-PCR reads, TCRdb called clonotypes with MiXCR, one entry per CDR3 protein. Of 750,000 to 850,000 distinct CDR3 sequences listed, less than 20% are singletons. Study conclusions and caveats: The authors proposed limited new T cell recruitment per seasonal influenza vaccination.

About this clonotype itself: As yet, its antigen is unknown.

This TCR was recovered from a man over 45 who received an inactivated influenza vaccine. The starting material was PBMCs from blood, obtained about 5 days after vaccination. The chain joins TRBV6-5 to TRBJ2-7; possibly TRBD1 or TRBD2 for D (5 bases each). CDR3 sequence (DNA): TGTGCCAGCAGTATACATGAGGGGCTTTTCTCCTACGAGCAGTACTTC. It translates to CASSIHEGLFSYEQYF.